This T cell receptor (beta chain) originates from a study of T cell responses to AZD1222 COVID-19 vaccine. Here immunoSEQ multiplex PCR was the method, and the copy in TCRdb shows in-frame clones only, minus some. The sample comprises around 84,000 clones, 70% to 90% of which are singletons, and under 11% rests with the top ten. The V end lost 2 bases, the J end lost 5 bases, and 12 bases lay between the germline ends. The CDR3 is 14 residues long. The V gene's germline CDR1 is MDHEN and CDR2 SYDVKM. The specimen comprised peripheral blood, sampled 28 days after the second AZD1222 dose. The chain combines TRBV28 with TRBJ1-2; D might be TRBD1 (6 bases). The sequence derives from an adult who received the AZD1222 COVID-19 vaccine. CDR3 amino acids: CASSLEGVVYGYTF. DNA of the CDR3: TGTGCCAGCAGTTTAGAGGGGGTTGTTTATGGCTACACCTTC.